The next 10 T cell receptor beta chains were all read from a single sample in a study of OX40 agonist ivuxolimab in advanced cancers. Clones were read by immunoSEQ multiplex PCR, and TCRdb kept only the in-frame ones, dropping some. The sample has tens of thousands of clones, about 91% seen once. Specimen: CD4+ or CD8+ T cells sorted from blood, collected in a trial of the OX40 agonist ivuxolimab. These receptors originate from an adult with an advanced solid tumor such as melanoma, head and neck, liver or kidney cancer.

Only one count was recorded for this clone. The rearrangement uses TRBV5-8 and TRBJ1-4, with 7 bases aligning to TRBD1. CDR1 is SGHTS and CDR2 is YDEGEE in the germline V gene. V gave up 4 bases and J gave up 1 base; unmatched junction bases: 7. The CDR3 extends over 16 amino acids. CDR3 nucleotides: TGTGCCAGCAGCGGGACAGTGTTAGTAACTAATGAAAAACTGTTTTTT. It translates to CASSGTVLVTNEKLFF.

This clone was detected a few times. The chain links TRBV10-1 to TRBJ1-1; D is unresolved. CDR1 and CDR2 (germline): WNHNN, SYGVQD (reference sequence). CDR3 length: 13 amino acids. The germline V and J ends were trimmed by 4 bases and 1 base, with 7 bases remaining between them. CDR3 amino acids: CASSAGTNTEAFF. In DNA form, the CDR3 reads TGCGCCAGCAGTGCGGGTACGAACACTGAAGCTTTCTTT.

CDR3 amino acids: CSVVPGQPITEAFF. CDR3 DNA: TGCAGCGTTGTCCCTGGACAGCCGATCACTGAAGCTTTCTTT. This chain joins TRBV29-1 and TRBJ1-1, with a possible D match to TRBD1 (6 bases). The CDR3 runs 14 residues. V dropped 4 bases and J dropped 4 bases, with 16 bases sitting between them. Per germline, CDR1 SQVTM and CDR2 ANQGSEA.

This clone was detected only once. The V call is TRBV6-1, the J call TRBJ2-6; D perhaps matches TRBD2 (6 bases). Germline-derived CDR1 and CDR2 are MNHNS and SASEGT. Trimming cost V 2 bases and J 2 bases, with 13 bases left between them. This CDR3 is built from 17 residues. For the CDR3, the DNA is TGTGCCAGCAGTGAATGGAGGGAGAGGGCTGGGGCCAACGTCCTGACTTTC. Its translation: CASSEWRERAGANVLTF.

The chain uses TRBV19 and TRBJ1-2; 9 bases map to TRBD1. The CDR3 consists of 14 residues. Germline V gives CDR1 LNHDA, CDR2 SQIVND (reference sequence). With 4 bases clipped from V and 8 bases from J, the junction kept 8 bases outside the gene matches. CDR3 in DNA: TGTGCCAGTAGTAGGAGGACAGGGGTAAAGGGCTACACCTTC. Its protein is CASSRRTGVKGYTF.

The chain recombines TRBV28 with TRBJ1-2; TRBD1 might be the D (6 bases). The V gene's germline CDR1 is MDHEN and CDR2 SYDVKM. V was cut by 3 bases and J by 5 bases, with 13 bases left in between. This CDR3 contains 14 residues. The CDR3 sequence: CASSFGGAQYGYTF. The DNA of the CDR3 is TGTGCCAGCAGTTTCGGGGGGGCTCAATATGGCTACACCTTC.

The V gene is TRBV18, the J gene TRBJ2-3; D uncertain. In germline, CDR1 is KGHSH, CDR2 LQKENI. This CDR3 comprises 14 residues. Trimming left V 2 bases short and J 1 base short, with 7 bases between. Here the CDR3 reads CASSPLAGTDTQYF. The CDR3 region has the DNA TGTGCCAGCTCACCATTGGCAGGCACAGATACGCAGTATTTT.

The V gene is TRBV9, the J gene TRBJ2-2, with 8 nucleotides matching TRBD2. The trim removed 4 bases at V and 4 bases at J, leaving 9 bases unmatched. The CDR3 extends over 16 amino acids. Germline V gene lookup returns CDR1 SGDLS and CDR2 YYNGEE. CDR3 residues: CASSPRIAGRTGELFF. The CDR3 DNA sequence: TGTGCCAGCAGCCCCCGGATAGCGGGGCGCACCGGGGAGCTGTTTTTT. Using reference TRBV9 and TRBJ2-2 for the parts outside the CDR3, the full variable domain is DSGVTQTPKHLITATGQRVTLRCSPRSGDLSVYWYQQSLDQGLQFLIQYYNGEERAKGNILERFSAQQFPDLHSELNLSSLELGDSALYFCASSPRIAGRTGELFFGEGSRLTVL.

The chain links TRBV29-1 to TRBJ2-2, with TRBD1 matching over 9 bases. The V and J ends lost 6 bases and 7 bases, in that order; junction bases with no gene match: 6. The CDR3 has 13 amino acids. The V gene's germline CDR1 is SQVTM and CDR2 ANQGSEA. For the CDR3, the DNA is TGCAGCGTATCGGGACAGGGTGACGGGGAGCTGTTTTTT. The encoded protein is CSVSGQGDGELFF.

This chain connects TRBV7-3 to TRBJ2-1, with no clear D. The V end lost 2 bases, the J end lost 4 bases, and 12 bases lay between the germline ends. The V gene's germline CDR1 is SGHTA and CDR2 FQGTGA. This CDR3 region has 15 residues. CDR3: CASSLELGLYNEQFF. In DNA form, the CDR3 reads TGTGCCAGCAGCTTAGAATTAGGCCTTTACAATGAGCAGTTCTTC.